The 11 T cell receptor beta chains reported below all come from one sample, sequenced in a study of cytomegalovirus exposure and HLA in healthy donors. The study ran its PCR with 60 Vbeta and 13 Jbeta primers. Clones were read by immunoSEQ multiplex PCR, and TCRdb kept only the in-frame ones, dropping some. The sample has 120,000 to 150,000 clones, over 80% seen once; the top ten hold 1.2%. The sequenced sample consisted of PBMCs. These receptors came from a female donor in good health and CMV-seronegative.

The chain combines TRBV19 with TRBJ1-1; D unresolved. The CDR3 is made up of 17 amino acids. The V end lost 0 bases, the J end lost 3 bases, and 17 bases lay between the germline ends. The germline CDR1 and CDR2 sequences are LNHDA and SQIVND (reference sequence). CDR3 nucleotides: TGTGCCAGTAGTATAGAGGAAGGGAGGATCGCGGACACTGAAGCTTTCTTT. Amino acid sequence: CASSIEEGRIADTEAFF.

The chain is built from TRBV9 and TRBJ2-7, with D possibly being TRBD1 (5 bases). The CDR3 sequence is 15 residues long. Trimming left V 1 base short and J 5 bases short, with 16 bases between. CDR1 is SGDLS and CDR2 is YYNGEE in the germline V gene. The CDR3 DNA reads as TGTGCCAGCAGCGTAAAGGGGCAGGGTGGGGACGAGCAGTACTTC. Translated: CASSVKGQGGDEQYF.

The chain couples TRBV2 to TRBJ1-1; TRBD1 agrees at 7 bases. The V segment lost 2 bases and the J segment 0 bases; nucleotides outside the gene matches: 12. The germline CDR1 and CDR2 sequences are SNHLY and FYNNEI. The CDR3 is made up of 18 amino acids. CDR3 nucleotide sequence: TGTGCCAGCAGTGAACGGGGACAGCCGGAGCCTATGAACACTGAAGCTTTCTTT. It yields the protein CASSERGQPEPMNTEAFF.

This clone was counted between two and nine times. The chain combines TRBV28 with TRBJ1-5; possibly TRBD1 for D (5 bases). Germline V lookup: CDR1 MDHEN, CDR2 SYDVKM. The ends were cut back, 5 bases at V and 6 bases at J, with 11 bases in the middle. The CDR3 contains 13 residues. The CDR3 DNA reads TGTGCCAGCAGTCCCCACCAGGGTCAGCCCCAGCATTTT. Translation: CASSPHQGQPQHF.

The chain carries TRBV28 and TRBJ2-1, with D possibly TRBD2 on 5 matching bases. Germline assignment: CDR1 MDHEN and CDR2 SYDVKM. The CDR3 is made up of 18 amino acids. V lost 5 bases, J lost 6 bases, and 26 bases lay in between. CDR3 sequence (DNA): TGTGCCAGCAGTCTCCCCCTGAAACTAGTTGCGTCGCGCAATGAGCAGTTCTTC. Protein sequence: CASSLPLKLVASRNEQFF.

The rearrangement links TRBV5-4 to TRBJ1-2; D unclear. Germline V gives CDR1 SGHNT, CDR2 YYREEE (reference sequence). V shed 4 bases and J shed 7 bases, with 23 bases lying between them. The CDR3 contains 16 residues. CDR3 in DNA: TGTGCCAGCAGCCCGGGAGCGCGCGCCTTGGAGGGTGGCTACACCTTC. Protein sequence: CASSPGARALEGGYTF.

The chain couples TRBV15 to TRBJ1-5, with D tentatively TRBD1 (6 bases). The germline V gene has CDR1 LNHNV and CDR2 YYDKDF (reference sequence). The CDR3 runs to 16 residues. With 1 base removed from V and 0 bases from J, the gap between germline ends came to 10 bases. The CDR3 region has the DNA TGTGCCACCAGCAGAGTAGCAGGGGCTAGCAATCAGCCCCAGCATTTT. This encodes CATSRVAGASNQPQHF.

The rearrangement links TRBV5-4 to TRBJ2-1; D possibly corresponds to TRBD1 (6 bases). V lost 1 base, J lost 7 bases, and 15 bases lay in between. The CDR3 is made up of 15 amino acids. CDR1 and CDR2 from the germline V gene are SGHNT and YYREEE (reference sequence). In nucleotides, the CDR3 is TGTGCCAGCAGCTTGTACCCAGGGGATATGAATGAGCAGTTCTTC. The encoded protein is CASSLYPGDMNEQFF.

The rearrangement joins TRBV28 to TRBJ1-1, with D perhaps matching TRBD1 (6 bases). The CDR3 is made up of 15 amino acids. Trimming left V 6 bases short and J 1 base short, with 15 bases between. Germline loops: CDR1 MDHEN, CDR2 SYDVKM. The CDR3 DNA follows: TGTGCCAGCAGCGTAACGGGGGGCGGGAACACTGAAGCTTTCTTT. Translation gives CASSVTGGGNTEAFF.

The chain links TRBV27 to TRBJ2-1; D perhaps matches TRBD2 (5 bases). V lost 5 bases and J lost 10, with 9 bases in between. CDR1 MNHEY and CDR2 SMNVEV come from the germline V gene (reference sequence). The CDR3 consists of 11 residues. CDR3 coding DNA: TGTGCCAGCAGTGCGGGTATCGAGCAGTTCTTC. This encodes CASSAGIEQFF.

This clone showed up just a few times. V usage is TRBV6-1 and J usage is TRBJ2-7, with a tentative D call TRBD2 (6 bases). The germline V and J ends were trimmed by 5 bases and 6 bases, with 11 bases remaining between them. Germline V gives CDR1 MNHNS, CDR2 SASEGT. This CDR3 has 12 residues. The chain's CDR3 is CASSSLAREQYF. The CDR3 nucleotides are TGTGCCAGCAGTTCACTAGCTCGCGAGCAGTACTTC.